This T cell receptor (beta chain) was found in a study of T cell responses to AZD1222 COVID-19 vaccine. The CDR3 consists of 12 residues. The germline CDR1 and CDR2 sequences are LNHDA and SQIVND (reference sequence). The V and J ends lost 7 bases and 0 bases respectively, with 3 bases between them. Measured with immunoSEQ multiplex PCR; TCRdb has only the in-frame clones, and not every one. The table has 100,000 to 150,000 clones, roughly nine tenths seen once. The sequenced sample was peripheral blood, obtained on day 0 of AZD1222 vaccination. This sequence joins TRBV19 and TRBJ1-4; D remains ambiguous. The receptor's source is an adult in good health. CDR3 region: CASKATNEKLFF. As DNA, the CDR3 is TGTGCCAGTAAAGCAACTAATGAAAAACTGTTTTTT. The entire variable domain, with the rest obtained from reference TRBV19 and TRBJ1-4, is as follows: DGGITQSPKYLFRKEGQNVTLSCEQNLNHDAMYWYRQDPGQGLRLIYYSQIVNDFQKGDIAEGYSVSREKKESFPLTVTSAQKNPTAFYLCASKATNEKLFFGSGTQLSVL.